These 15 T cell receptor beta chains were sequenced from one sample in a study of blood T cell repertoires in COVID-19 (dated by TCRdb to about 2020). To prepare the library, the immunoSEQ multiplex PCR assay was applied. Held by TCRdb, this immuneACCESS table contains in-frame sequences only and omits some clones. Under half of the omission traces to an unresolved V gene where checked; the cause of the rest is unknown. The sample table records about 320,000 clones; approximately 85% of these occur just once. The biggest ten clones account for just over 7% of the sample. Input material: peripheral blood. These receptors were collected from a human donor in a cohort sampled during active COVID-19.

Notes on this clone: Other DNA sequences from this sample encode an identical CDR3 as well. The chain employs TRBV7-3 and TRBJ1-1; D not resolved. CDR1 is SGHTA, CDR2 FQGTGA, per germline. V was pared by 2 bases and J by 1 base, with 5 bases between. CDR3 length: 13 amino acids. CDR3 loop: CASSLQENTEAFF. CDR3 DNA: TGTGCCAGCAGCTTACAGGAGAACACTGAAGCTTTCTTT.

The V and J genes are TRBV9 and TRBJ2-3; the D gene is possibly TRBD1 (6 bases). Germline V CDR1 and CDR2: SGDLS, YYNGEE. Trimming left V 5 bases short and J 5 bases short, with 12 bases between. The CDR3 runs to 13 residues. The CDR3 region has the DNA TGTGCCAGCAGTTCGACAGGTGAAGATACGCAGTATTTT. It is translated as CASSSTGEDTQYF.

In its sample, this clone was seen a few times. The chain has TRBV5-1 and TRBJ2-7; D uncertain. V dropped 4 bases and J dropped 3 bases, with 5 bases sitting between them. This CDR3 has 11 residues. CDR1 and CDR2 (germline): SGHRS, YFSETQ. CDR3 region: CASSNLYEQYF. The CDR3 nucleotides read TGCGCCAGCAGCAATCTCTACGAGCAGTACTTC.

The rearrangement uses TRBV29-1 and TRBJ1-1; D possibly corresponds to TRBD1 (5 bases). V gave up 5 bases and J gave up 1 base, with 11 bases separating them. Per germline, CDR1 SQVTM and CDR2 ANQGSEA. CDR3 length: 13 residues. CDR3 amino acids: CSVIYRSNTEAFF. The CDR3 nucleotides are TGCAGCGTTATTTACAGGTCGAACACTGAAGCTTTCTTT.

The V gene is TRBV2, the J gene TRBJ2-1, with 13 bases identical to TRBD2. Losses at the gene ends were 6 bases for V and 8 bases for J; bases not matched to a gene: 7. Germline V gives CDR1 SNHLY, CDR2 FYNNEI. CDR3 length: 15 residues. The CDR3 DNA reads as TGTGCCAGCAGCTCCACTAGCGGGGGGGCGGATGAGCAGTTCTTC. Amino acid sequence: CASSSTSGGADEQFF.

This sequence joins TRBV3-1 (or the pseudogene TRBV3-2) and TRBJ1-1; D unresolved. CDR3 length equals 14 residues. The V gene's germline CDR1 is LGHDT and CDR2 YNNKEL (reference sequence). The V end lost 3 bases, the J end lost 1 base, and 9 bases lay between the germline ends. The CDR3 nucleotides are TGTGCCAGCAGCCACAGTACGGGGAACACTGAAGCTTTCTTT. Translated, it gives CASSHSTGNTEAFF.

This clone has more than one count but fewer than ten. The CDR3 reads CAIRERGYTF. DNA for the CDR3: TGTGCCATCAGGGAGCGGGGCTACACCTTC. The chain joins TRBV5-4 to TRBJ1-2; possibly TRBD1 for D (5 bases). V was pared by 9 bases and J by 8 bases, with 11 bases between. Germline lookup yields CDR1 SGHNT and CDR2 YYREEE (reference sequence). CDR3 length: 10 amino acids.

This clone was counted a few times. The chain employs TRBV7-3 and TRBJ2-2; D remains unclear. Germline V lookup: CDR1 SGHTA, CDR2 FQGTGA. V was clipped by 5 bases and J by 5 bases, with 15 bases between them. This CDR3 is built from 15 residues. The CDR3 bases are TGTGCCAGCAGCAACAGACCCGAACGGACCGGGGAGCTGTTTTTT. Protein product: CASSNRPERTGELFF. The whole variable domain, remainder taken from reference TRBV7-3 and TRBJ2-2, is GAGVSQTPSNKVTEKGKYVELRCDPISGHTALYWYRQSLGQGPEFLIYFQGTGAADDSGLPNDRFFAVRPEGSVSTLKIQRTERGDSAVYLCASSNRPERTGELFFGEGSRLTVL.

The rearrangement uses TRBV9 and TRBJ1-3; D is perhaps TRBD1 (5 bases). V lost 3 bases to trimming and J lost 0 bases, with 10 bases between them. Per germline, CDR1 SGDLS and CDR2 YYNGEE. This CDR3 has 15 residues. CDR3 in DNA: TGTGCCAGCAGCGGCAGGGAAAGCTCTGGAAACACCATATATTTT. The encoded protein is CASSGRESSGNTIYF.

The J gene is TRBJ1-1, the V gene TRBV27; tentative D call: TRBD1 (6 bases). The CDR3 has 11 residues. Germline lookup yields CDR1 MNHEY and CDR2 SMNVEV (reference sequence). V was trimmed by 11 bases and J by 3 bases, leaving 10 bases between them. The CDR3 DNA is TGTGCCGCGGACAGATACACTGAAGCTTTCTTT. It is translated as CAADRYTEAFF.

V usage is TRBV5-5 and J usage is TRBJ2-2, with a weak D call TRBD1 (6 bases). With 4 bases removed from V and 1 base from J, the gap between germline ends came to 8 bases. This CDR3 region has 14 residues. Germline CDR1 and CDR2: SGHKS and YYEKEE (reference sequence). CDR3 sequence (DNA): TGTGCCAGCAGCCTGGGACAGAACACCGGGGAGCTGTTTTTT. This encodes CASSLGQNTGELFF.

A few counts support this clone. The J gene is TRBJ1-3, the V gene TRBV2; TRBD1 matches 9 bases. Losses at the gene ends were 8 bases for V and 1 base for J; bases not matched to a gene: 3. The CDR3 extends over 14 amino acids. The germline V gene has CDR1 SNHLY and CDR2 FYNNEI. Here the CDR3 reads CASFGTGSGNTIYF. CDR3 coding DNA: TGTGCCAGCTTTGGGACAGGGTCTGGAAACACCATATATTTT.

The chain couples TRBV18 to TRBJ1-4; 8 nucleotides line up with TRBD1. J lost 2 bases, V lost 4 bases, and 3 bases had no gene match. The germline CDR1 and CDR2 sequences are KGHSH and LQKENI. This CDR3 has 15 residues. CDR3 sequence reads: CASSLDRGTNEKLFF. CDR3 sequence (DNA): TGTGCCAGCTCACTAGACAGGGGCACTAATGAAAAACTGTTTTTT.

This chain uses TRBV11-2 with TRBJ2-3; TRBD1 is a possible D gene (5 bases). V was clipped by 1 base and J by 4 bases, with 9 bases between them. Germline-derived CDR1 and CDR2 are SGHAT and FQNNGV. There are 14 residues in the CDR3. CDR3 DNA: TGTGCCAGCAGCTTAGTAGGGGAAGCAGATACGCAGTATTTT. Encoded protein: CASSLVGEADTQYF.

The chain uses TRBV27 and TRBJ1-3, with 7 bases that match TRBD1. Germline V gene sequence: CDR1 MNHEY, CDR2 SMNVEV (reference sequence). With V trimmed by 6 bases and J by 3 bases, 5 bases remained unmatched. The CDR3 is made up of 14 amino acids. The CDR3 coding sequence is TGTGCCAGCAGGAGGACAGGCGTTGGAAACACCATATATTTT. Translation: CASRRTGVGNTIYF.